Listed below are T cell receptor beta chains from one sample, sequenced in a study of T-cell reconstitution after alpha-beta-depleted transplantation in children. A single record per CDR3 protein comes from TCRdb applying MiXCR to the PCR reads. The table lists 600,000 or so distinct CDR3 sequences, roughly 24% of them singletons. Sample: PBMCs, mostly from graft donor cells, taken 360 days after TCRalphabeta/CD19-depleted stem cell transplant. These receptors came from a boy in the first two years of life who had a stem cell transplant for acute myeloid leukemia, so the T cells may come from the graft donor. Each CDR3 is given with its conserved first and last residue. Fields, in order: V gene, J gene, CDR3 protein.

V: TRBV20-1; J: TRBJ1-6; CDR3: CSASRDHRGVNSPLHF
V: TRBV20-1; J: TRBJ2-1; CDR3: CSASRSGREVNEQFF
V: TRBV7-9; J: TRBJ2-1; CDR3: CASSLSRVSEQFF
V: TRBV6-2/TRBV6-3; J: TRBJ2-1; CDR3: CASTQRATSYNEQFF
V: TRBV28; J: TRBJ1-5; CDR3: CASIGQAREPQHF
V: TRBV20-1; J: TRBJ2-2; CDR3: CSVARSTGELFF
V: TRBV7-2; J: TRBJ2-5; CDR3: CASSSLGLGETQYF
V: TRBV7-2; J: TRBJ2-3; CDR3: CASSFERGGGDTQYF
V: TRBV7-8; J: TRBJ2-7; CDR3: CASNHWTQGGKPYEQYF
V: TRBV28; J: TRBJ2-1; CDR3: CASSLAVEGGHGLNNEQFF
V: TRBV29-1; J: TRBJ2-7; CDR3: CSGSGTGFHEQYF
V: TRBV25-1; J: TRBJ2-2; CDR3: CASSEWGGSGELFF
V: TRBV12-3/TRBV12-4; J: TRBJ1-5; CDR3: CASSGQGLSNQPQHF
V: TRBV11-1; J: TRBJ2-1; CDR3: CASSPGGWPGSGRRYNEQFF
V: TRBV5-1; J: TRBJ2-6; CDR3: CASSQHFTGANVLTF
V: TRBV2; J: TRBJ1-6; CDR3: CASKGDLGSPLHF
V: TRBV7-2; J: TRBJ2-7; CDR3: CASSLAGNTYEQYF
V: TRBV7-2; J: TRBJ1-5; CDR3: CASSLGGGELAQPQHF
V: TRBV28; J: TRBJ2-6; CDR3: CASSLFPIGGSGANVLTF
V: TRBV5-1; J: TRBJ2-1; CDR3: CASSLAGGYEQFF
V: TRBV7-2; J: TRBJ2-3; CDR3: CASSLVGGIGTDTQYF
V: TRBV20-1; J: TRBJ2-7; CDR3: CSARRTSGYEQYF
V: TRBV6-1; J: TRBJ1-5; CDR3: CASSEGPISNQPQHF
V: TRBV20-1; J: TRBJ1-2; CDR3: CSQADYGYTF
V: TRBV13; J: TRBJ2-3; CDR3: CASSLEGLRWEDTQYF
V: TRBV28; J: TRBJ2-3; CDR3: CASSNRYTQYF